Reported below is one TCR beta chain. Its target is unknown. Other DNA sequences in this specimen translate into the identical CDR3. The data belong to a study of cytomegalovirus exposure and HLA in healthy donors. Overall study findings and caveats: One later analysis reportedly identified an Asian-associated ancestry cluster that showed fewer N-insertions than the approximately 700-donor mean. Analyzed later, association rates of TCRs varied across HLA loci, with DRB1 most and HLA-C fewest.

60 Vbeta and 13 Jbeta primers were used in PCR. Generated by immunoSEQ multiplex PCR, the TCRdb table keeps only in-frame clones and is missing some. Here the sample spans under 150,000 clones, around 87% being singletons. Looked up from germline, CDR1 is SGHRS and CDR2 is YFSETQ. The CDR3 has 14 residues. Between the trimmed V and J ends, which lost 0 bases and 3 bases, there was a span of 7 bases. This receptor was obtained from a woman aged 25 to 45 in good health and CMV-seronegative. Sequenced input: PBMCs. The chain has TRBV5-1 and TRBJ1-3; a weak D match, TRBD1 (6 bases). CDR3: CASSLAGVGNTIYF. Here the CDR3 DNA reads TGCGCCAGCAGCTTGGCAGGGGTTGGAAACACCATATATTTT.